This TCR beta chain is from a study of T-cell reconstitution after alpha-beta-depleted transplantation in children (dated by TCRdb to 2016 to 2017). With regard to the full study: Using TCR repertoire profiling, the study followed T-cell immune reconstitution in a quantitative way in children after TCRalphabeta/CD19-depleted allogeneic hematopoietic cell transplantation.

Ten or more counts support this clonotype. The target of this receptor is not known. There are no base qualities to consult, and no much larger clone falls within one base. The CDR3 numbers 13 residues from cysteine through phenylalanine. Only the CDR3 region is kept as DNA, spanning 39 bases read in frame from base 1. The germline V and J ends show losses of 6 bases and 1 base respectively, and no gene match explains 2 bases of the junction. The library was obtained by PCR. TCRdb names Illumina HiSeq 2500 as the instrument used. To normalize quantification of the TCRbeta repertoire, the TCR libraries were built with molecular barcoding that relied on unique molecular identifiers. Using fastp trimming at Q25 and MiXCR clonotype assembly, TCRdb reanalyzed the public sequencing data and kept in-frame beta chains. Rows with a matching CDR3 protein are joined into one entry that keeps the most common DNA and genes. Here the sample has some 250,000 distinct CDR3 sequences; about 12% occur a single time. The top ten hold roughly 2.6% of the sample.

The starting material was PBMCs from the stem cell graft donor, obtained from the stem cell graft. The chain employs TRBV12-3 or TRBV12-4 and TRBJ2-5, with TRBD1 identical over 7 junction bases. The sequence was collected from a human donor who donated a stem cell graft to a child with acute lymphoblastic leukemia. This receptor carries the CDR3 CASSRTGQETQYF. The DNA reads TGTGCCAGCAGCCGGACAGGCCAAGAGACCCAGTACTTC.